The sequence of this T cell receptor beta chain was determined in a study of tumor and adjacent non-tumor tissue in lung cancer. Whole-study context: Each sample yielded a few million productive TCRbeta reads on average. Study findings and constraints: Compared with tumor, normal lung showed significantly lower TCR diversity.

Comments on this clonotype: Its antigen is unidentified. Since no conserved phenylalanine or tryptophan closes the CDR3, a read error is the likely cause.

Trimming took off 0 bases at V and 4 bases at J, with 13 bases between the two ends. The CDR3 runs 15 residues. Looked up from germline, CDR1 is DFQATT and CDR2 is SNEGSKA (reference sequence). A modified ARM-PCR protocol with three rounds of nested PCR amplified TCRbeta. One entry per CDR3 protein, called by TCRdb with MiXCR from the multiplex PCR reads. Found here are more than 85,000 distinct CDR3 sequences, 62% of them singletons; the top ten hold under 20%. No cell sorting was done before RNA was extracted from the tissue. More than 3 cm separated this lung sample from the edge of the tumor. The material sequenced was distant non-tumor lung tissue. J is TRBJ1-3 and V is TRBV20-1; D is perhaps TRBD1 (5 bases). The sequence came from a man aged 60 to 69 with non-small cell lung cancer. CDR3 nucleotide sequence: TGCAGTGCTAGAGATCTCGAGGGGCTCGGAAACACCATATATCTT. Protein: CSARDLEGLGNTIYL.